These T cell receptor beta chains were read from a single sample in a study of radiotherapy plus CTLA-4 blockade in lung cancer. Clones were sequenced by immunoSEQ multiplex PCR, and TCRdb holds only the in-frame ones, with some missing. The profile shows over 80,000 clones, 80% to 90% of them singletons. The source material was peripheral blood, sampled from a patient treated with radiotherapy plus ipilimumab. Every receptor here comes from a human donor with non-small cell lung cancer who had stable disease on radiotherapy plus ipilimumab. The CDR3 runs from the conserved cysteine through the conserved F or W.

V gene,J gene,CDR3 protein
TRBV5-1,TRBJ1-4,CASSLGRGEKLFF
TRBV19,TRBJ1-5,CASSIKGQSNQPQHF
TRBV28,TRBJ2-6,CASALAGLFSSGANVLTF
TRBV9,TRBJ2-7,CASSAGLPNSYEQYF
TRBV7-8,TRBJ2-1,CASSGAGTGEYNEQFF
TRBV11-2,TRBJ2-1,CASRLTGGNEQFF
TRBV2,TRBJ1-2,CASSELGHYGYTF
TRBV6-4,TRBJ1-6,CASSDSDGSSPLHF
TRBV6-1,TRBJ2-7,CASSLTGGSYEQYF
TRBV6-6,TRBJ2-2,CASSSGPTNTGELFF
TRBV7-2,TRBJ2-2,CASSLSPSGGSGELFF
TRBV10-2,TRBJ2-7,CASSESDSSRDEQYF
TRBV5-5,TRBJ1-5,CASSLQGNQPQHF
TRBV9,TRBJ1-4,CASSPRGFNEKLFF
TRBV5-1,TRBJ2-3,CASSLVGRVTDTQYF
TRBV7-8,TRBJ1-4,CASSLGLTDRIKLFF
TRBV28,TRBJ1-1,CASSLSRTEAFF
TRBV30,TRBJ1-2,CALTGTHENPYGYTF
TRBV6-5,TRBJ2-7,CASSYGISYEQYF
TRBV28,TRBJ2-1,CASSLPSGGRNEQFF
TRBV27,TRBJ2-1,CASTGAGLNEQFF
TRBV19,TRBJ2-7,CASSIGLAGDEQYF
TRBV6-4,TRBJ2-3,CASSERGTEDTQYF
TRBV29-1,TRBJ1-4,CSALGGLPDEKLFF